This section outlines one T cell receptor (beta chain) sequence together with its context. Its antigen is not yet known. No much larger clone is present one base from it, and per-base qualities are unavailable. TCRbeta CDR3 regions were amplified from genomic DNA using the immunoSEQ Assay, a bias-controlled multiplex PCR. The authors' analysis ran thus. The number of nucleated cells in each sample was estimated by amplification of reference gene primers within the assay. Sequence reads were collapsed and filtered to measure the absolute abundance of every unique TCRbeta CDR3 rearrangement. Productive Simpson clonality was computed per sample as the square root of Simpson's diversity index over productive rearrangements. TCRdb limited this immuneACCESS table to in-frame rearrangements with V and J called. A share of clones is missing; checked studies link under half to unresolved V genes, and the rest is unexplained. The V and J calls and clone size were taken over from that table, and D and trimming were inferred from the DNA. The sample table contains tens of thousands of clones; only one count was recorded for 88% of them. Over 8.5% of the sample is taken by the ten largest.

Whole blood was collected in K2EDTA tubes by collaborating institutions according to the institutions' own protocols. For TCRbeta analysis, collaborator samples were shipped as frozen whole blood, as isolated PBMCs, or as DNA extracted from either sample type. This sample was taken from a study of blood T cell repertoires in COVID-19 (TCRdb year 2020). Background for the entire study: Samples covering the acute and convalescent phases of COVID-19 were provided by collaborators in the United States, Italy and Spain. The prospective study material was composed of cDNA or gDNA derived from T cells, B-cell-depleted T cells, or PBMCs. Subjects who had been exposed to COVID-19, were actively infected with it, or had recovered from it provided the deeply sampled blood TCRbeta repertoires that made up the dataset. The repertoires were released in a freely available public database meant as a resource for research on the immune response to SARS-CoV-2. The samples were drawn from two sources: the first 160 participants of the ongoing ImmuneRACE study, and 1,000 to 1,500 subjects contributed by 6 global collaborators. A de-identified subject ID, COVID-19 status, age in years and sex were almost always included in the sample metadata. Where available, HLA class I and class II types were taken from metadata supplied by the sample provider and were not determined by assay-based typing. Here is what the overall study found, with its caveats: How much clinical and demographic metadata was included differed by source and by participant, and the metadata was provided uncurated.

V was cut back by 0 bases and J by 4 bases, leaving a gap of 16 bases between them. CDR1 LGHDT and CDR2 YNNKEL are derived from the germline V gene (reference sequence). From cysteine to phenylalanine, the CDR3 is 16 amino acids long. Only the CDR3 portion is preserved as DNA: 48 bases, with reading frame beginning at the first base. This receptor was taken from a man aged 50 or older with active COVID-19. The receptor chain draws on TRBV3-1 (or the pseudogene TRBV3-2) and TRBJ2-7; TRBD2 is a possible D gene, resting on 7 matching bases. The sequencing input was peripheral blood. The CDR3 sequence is CASSQDRRGGGYEQYF. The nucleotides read TGTGCCAGCAGCCAAGATAGGCGGGGAGGGGGGTACGAGCAGTACTTC.